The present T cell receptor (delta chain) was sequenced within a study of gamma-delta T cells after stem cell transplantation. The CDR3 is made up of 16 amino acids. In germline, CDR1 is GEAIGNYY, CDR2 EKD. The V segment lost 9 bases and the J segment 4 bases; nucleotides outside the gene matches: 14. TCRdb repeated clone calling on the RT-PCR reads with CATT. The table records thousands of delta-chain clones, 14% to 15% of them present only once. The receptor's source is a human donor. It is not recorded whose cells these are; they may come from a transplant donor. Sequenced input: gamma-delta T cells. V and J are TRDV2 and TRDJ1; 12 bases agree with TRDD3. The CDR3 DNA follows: TGTGCCCCCAAGGCCCTTCCTGGGGGATACGACGATAAACTCATCTTT. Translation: CAPKALPGGYDDKLIF.